The 26 T cell receptor beta chains presented below share a single source sample, sequenced in a study of T cells in localized non-small cell lung cancer (dated by TCRdb to about 2020). The receptor library was made with the immunoSEQ multiplex PCR assay. Not all clones reach the TCRdb copy of this immuneACCESS table, which keeps in-frame sequences only. Checked studies attribute under half of the gap to unresolved V genes and leave the rest unexplained. The sample profile shows 40,000 to 55,000 clones; about 76% of them were found once. The top ten constitute about 15% of the sample. The sample in question was peripheral blood mononuclear cells, obtained before any cancer treatment. All receptors come from a man aged 35-75 years with stage III lung adenocarcinoma.

This chain joins TRBV11-2 and TRBJ2-5; 7 nucleotides agree with TRBD1. J was trimmed by 1 base and V by 5 bases; bases with no gene match: 4. The CDR3 length is 14 residues. Germline CDR1 and CDR2: SGHAT and FQNNGV. DNA of the CDR3: TGTGCCAGCAGCCCCAGGGACAGCCAAGAGACCCAGTACTTC. This codes for CASSPRDSQETQYF.

The chain is built from TRBV5-4 and TRBJ2-3; 8 bases fit TRBD1. V was clipped by 2 bases and J by 1 base; unmatched bases: 6. This CDR3 spans 16 amino acids. Germline CDR1 is SGHNT and CDR2 is YYREEE (reference sequence). The CDR3 protein is CASSLRQGMGTDTQYF. The CDR3 bases are TGTGCCAGCAGCTTAAGACAGGGGATGGGCACAGATACGCAGTATTTT.

V is TRBV18 and J is TRBJ1-2, with D hard to call. V was pared by 2 bases and J by 0 bases, with 13 bases between. The CDR3 is made up of 16 amino acids. Per germline, CDR1 KGHSH and CDR2 LQKENI. The CDR3 region has the DNA TGTGCCAGCTCACCAGTCGTGTCACCCCCTAACTATGGCTACACCTTC. It codes for CASSPVVSPPNYGYTF.

This clone appeared once. The CDR3 DNA sequence: TGTGCCAGCAGCCCCCGGCGGACTTCGAACGAGCAGTACTTC. Translation gives CASSPRRTSNEQYF. The gene calls are TRBV6-6 and TRBJ2-7; D might be TRBD2 (5 bases). This CDR3 has 14 amino acids. Germline assignment: CDR1 MNHNY and CDR2 SVGAGI (reference sequence). Deletions cut 6 bases from V and 5 bases from J, with 17 bases between.

This clone has just a few counts. This chain joins TRBV10-3 and TRBJ2-3, with TRBD2 identical over 13 bases. In germline, CDR1 is ENHRY, CDR2 SYGVKD. The CDR3 has 16 residues. J gave up 0 bases and V 6 bases, and 3 bases lay outside the gene matches. CDR3 loop: CAIRGTSGTSTDTQYF. CDR3 in DNA: TGTGCCATCAGGGGGACTAGCGGGACTAGCACAGATACGCAGTATTTT.

This clone showed up just a few times. The chain employs TRBV2 and TRBJ1-1; D unclear. Germline loops: CDR1 SNHLY, CDR2 FYNNEI. This CDR3 region has 13 residues. The V gene lost 8 bases and the J gene lost 0 bases, with 10 bases spanning the gap. The CDR3 protein is CASGGFMNTEAFF. The CDR3 DNA follows: TGTGCCAGCGGAGGATTCATGAACACTGAAGCTTTCTTT. The variable domain in full, completed from reference TRBV2 and TRBJ1-1, reads EPEVTQTPSHQVTQMGQEVILRCVPISNHLYFYWYRQILGQKVEFLVSFYNNEISEKSEIFDDQFSVERPDGSNFTLKIRSTKLEDSAMYFCASGGFMNTEAFFGQGTRLTVV.

In DNA form, the CDR3 reads TGTGCCAGCAGTGGGTCGCTTACCAATCAGCCCCAGCATTTT. Translation: CASSGSLTNQPQHF. The chain employs TRBV2 and TRBJ1-5; D gene ambiguous. Per the germline V gene, CDR1 is SNHLY and CDR2 is FYNNEI. This CDR3 spans 14 amino acids. Between the trimmed V and J ends, which lost 4 bases and 3 bases, there was a span of 10 bases.

The rearrangement uses TRBV2 and TRBJ1-2; the D gene is possibly TRBD1 (6 bases). The CDR3 extends over 15 amino acids. The germline V and J ends were trimmed by 9 bases and 7 bases, with 24 bases remaining between them. CDR1 is SNHLY and CDR2 is FYNNEI in the germline V gene. The CDR3 loop is CARDSGGTKIGGYTF. The CDR3 region has the DNA TGTGCCAGAGATTCCGGGGGCACCAAGATTGGTGGCTACACCTTC.

V is TRBV27 and J is TRBJ2-7, with D perhaps being TRBD1 or TRBD2 (6 bases each). Looked up from germline, CDR1 is MNHEY and CDR2 is SMNVEV (reference sequence). This CDR3 has 13 residues. Between the trimmed V and J ends, which lost 7 bases and 3 bases, there was a span of 13 bases. This CDR3 is CASKRRGIYEQYF. CDR3 DNA: TGTGCCAGCAAAAGGAGGGGGATCTACGAGCAGTACTTC.

The chain carries TRBV7-2 and TRBJ1-2; 7 bases match TRBD1. The CDR3 is 14 amino acids. J was trimmed by 6 bases and V by 3 bases; bases with no gene match: 7. Germline values: CDR1 SGHTA, CDR2 FQGNSA. In nucleotides, the CDR3 is TGTGCCAGCAGCTTGGGGACAGTCCGGGATGGCTACACCTTC. Translation gives CASSLGTVRDGYTF.

The gene calls are TRBV7-2 and TRBJ1-6; TRBD1 matches at 8 bases. The CDR3 consists of 14 residues. Germline V gene sequence: CDR1 SGHTA, CDR2 FQGNSA. V lost 3 bases, J lost 10 bases, and 5 bases stayed unmatched. The CDR3 here is CASSFRGQGSPLHF. CDR3 DNA: TGTGCCAGCAGCTTCAGGGGGCAGGGGTCACCCCTCCACTTT. Full variable domain (missing parts from reference TRBV7-2 and TRBJ1-6): GAGVSQSPSNKVTEKGKDVELRCDPISGHTALYWYRQSLGQGLEFLIYFQGNSAPDKSGLPSDRFSAERTGGSVSTLTIQRTQQEDSAVYLCASSFRGQGSPLHFGNGTRLTVT.

This clone has only one observation. V usage is TRBV15 and J usage is TRBJ2-4; D gene uncertain. CDR3 length: 15 residues. Trimming pared 0 bases from V and 0 bases from J, leaving 6 bases between. The V gene's germline CDR1 is LNHNV and CDR2 YYDKDF (reference sequence). The CDR3 coding sequence is TGTGCCACCAGCAGAGATCGACTAGCCAAAAACATTCAGTACTTC. Translating gives CATSRDRLAKNIQYF.

This clone was observed a few times. The chain has TRBV19 and TRBJ1-4; tentatively, D is TRBD1 (5 bases). The CDR3 consists of 14 residues. Trimming shortened V by 4 bases and J by 8 bases, and 14 bases separated the two germline ends. The germline gives CDR1 LNHDA, CDR2 SQIVND (reference sequence). The CDR3, as DNA: TGTGCCAGTAGTAACCGGGGCCAGGAGGAAAAACTGTTTTTT. It yields the protein CASSNRGQEEKLFF.

This clone was found a few times. This chain joins TRBV2 and TRBJ1-2; D remains unclear. Germline assignment: CDR1 SNHLY and CDR2 FYNNEI. The CDR3 spans 13 residues. The V end lost 1 base, the J end lost 8 bases, and 11 bases lay between the germline ends. CDR3 region: CASSEESRLGYTF. The CDR3 DNA sequence: TGTGCCAGCAGTGAAGAGTCCAGGTTAGGCTACACCTTC.

Only a few counts were recorded for this clone. This chain joins TRBV27 and TRBJ2-5, with 12 positions matching TRBD2. The CDR3 consists of 20 residues. V trimming: 1 base; J trimming: 0 bases; junction bases outside the gene matches: 12. Germline loops: CDR1 MNHEY, CDR2 SMNVEV (reference sequence). This CDR3 is CASSLYGHVGLAGYQETQYF. The CDR3, as DNA: TGTGCCAGCAGTTTATACGGACACGTTGGACTAGCGGGGTACCAAGAGACCCAGTACTTC.

The chain employs TRBV5-1 and TRBJ2-5; D tentatively fits TRBD1 or TRBD2 (7 bases each). This CDR3 is 15 amino acids long. V dropped 4 bases and J dropped 1 base, with 14 bases sitting between them. Germline CDR1 SGHRS, CDR2 YFSETQ. The CDR3 spells CASSPGGAGQETQYF. The CDR3, as DNA: TGCGCCAGCAGCCCAGGGGGGGCCGGCCAAGAGACCCAGTACTTC.

The chain is built from TRBV13 and TRBJ2-1; 7 bases match TRBD2. V was pared by 5 bases and J by 1 base, with 5 bases of the junction left unmatched. CDR3 length: 15 amino acids. Germline V gives CDR1 PRHDT, CDR2 FYEKMQ (reference sequence). CDR3 nucleotides: TGTGCCAGCAGCCCGGGGGGAGTGTCCTACAATGAGCAGTTCTTC. This translates into CASSPGGVSYNEQFF.

This chain joins TRBV6-6 and TRBJ1-1, with D perhaps TRBD1 (5 bases). The germline V gene encodes CDR1 MNHNY and CDR2 SVGAGI (reference sequence). Trimming took off 6 bases at V and 5 bases at J, with 13 bases between the two ends. The CDR3 length is 13 residues. The CDR3 loop reads CASRSRRGTEAFF. The CDR3 DNA sequence: TGTGCCAGCAGATCCAGAAGGGGTACTGAAGCTTTCTTT.

The V gene is TRBV6-5, the J gene TRBJ1-1, with D hard to call. The CDR3 sequence is 14 residues long. The V and J ends lost 4 bases and 4 bases respectively, with 13 bases between them. In germline, CDR1 is MNHEY, CDR2 SVGAGI. The CDR3 DNA follows: TGTGCCAGCAGTTGGTTGGCGATGGGCACTGAAGCTTTCTTT. Residues: CASSWLAMGTEAFF.

This sequence joins TRBV7-2 and TRBJ2-7; D perhaps matches TRBD1 (6 bases). With 2 bases removed from V and 5 bases from J, the gap between germline ends came to 7 bases. Per germline, CDR1 SGHTA and CDR2 FQGNSA. There are 12 residues in the CDR3. In nucleotides, the CDR3 is TGTGCCAGCAGCTTACAGGGGAACGAGCAGTACTTC. Amino acids: CASSLQGNEQYF.

The chain is built from TRBV28 and TRBJ2-5; TRBD2 might be the D (5 bases). The germline CDR1 and CDR2 sequences are MDHEN and SYDVKM. The CDR3 consists of 14 residues. Trimming pared 6 bases from V and 2 bases from J, leaving 13 bases between. This chain's CDR3 is CASSPGYSQETQYF. CDR3 nucleotides: TGTGCCAGCAGCCCGGGGTATTCACAAGAGACCCAGTACTTC.

This clone occurred once. Compared with germline, one end of the junction differs, possibly owing to a read error. The rearrangement uses TRBV28 and TRBJ2-5, with 9 bases that match TRBD1. CDR3 length: 14 residues. Germline V gene sequence: CDR1 MDHEN, CDR2 SYDVKM. In nucleotides, the CDR3 is TGTGCCAGCAATTTAACAGGGGGCAAAAAGACCCAGTACTTC. Its protein product is CASNLTGGKKTQYF. The whole variable domain, remainder taken from reference TRBV28 and TRBJ2-5, is DVKVTQSSRYLVKRTGEKVFLECVQDMDHENMFWYRQDPGLGLRLIYFSYDVKMKEKGDIPEGYSVSREKKERFSLILESASTNQTSMYLCASNLTGGKKTQYFGPGTRLLVL.

This clone has a handful of counts. The CDR3 region has the DNA TGTGCCAGCAGTGGCTATTCCCTGAAGAACACCGGGGAGCTGTTTTTT. Protein sequence: CASSGYSLKNTGELFF. The chain joins TRBV2 to TRBJ2-2; no clear D gene. The CDR3 totals 16 residues. The V gene lost 4 bases and the J gene lost 1 base, with 13 bases spanning the gap. Germline V gene lookup returns CDR1 SNHLY and CDR2 FYNNEI.

This chain uses TRBV4-1 with TRBJ2-7, with a tentative D call TRBD1 (5 bases). This CDR3 contains 14 residues. Germline V gene lookup returns CDR1 MGHRA and CDR2 YSYEKL. Trimming removed 4 bases at V and 2 bases at J, with 12 bases between. CDR3 nucleotide sequence: TGCGCCAGCAGCCCGACAGTCCGGACCTACGAGCAGTACTTC. Translation: CASSPTVRTYEQYF.

V is TRBV27 and J is TRBJ2-2, with D possibly being TRBD2 (5 bases). The CDR3 extends over 17 amino acids. Trimming took off 2 bases at V and 2 bases at J, with 15 bases between the two ends. The germline gives CDR1 MNHEY, CDR2 SMNVEV (reference sequence). The DNA of the CDR3 is TGTGCCAGCAGTTTAGGGTCGCTAGCCCTAAACACCGGGGAGCTGTTTTTT. Its protein is CASSLGSLALNTGELFF.

The chain couples TRBV7-6 to TRBJ2-2, with a weak D call TRBD1 (5 bases). V shed 5 bases and J shed 7 bases, with 14 bases lying between them. Germline loops: CDR1 SGHVS, CDR2 FNYEAQ. The CDR3 is made up of 14 amino acids. The CDR3 here is CASSTRQSGGELFF. In DNA, the CDR3 is TGTGCCAGCAGCACCCGACAGTCCGGCGGGGAGCTGTTTTTT.